The sequence of this TCR beta chain was determined in a study of long-term antiretroviral therapy in people with HIV. General observations from the study: The clones with expansion before ART were dominant in the repertoire at all time points. Transplant donor controls retained higher diversity, though diversity increased after ART.

Note on this clone: The target antigen is unknown.

The CDR3 has 13 residues. Trimming left V 6 bases short and J 3 bases short, with 11 bases between. The germline gives CDR1 SEHNR, CDR2 FQNEAQ (reference sequence). Researchers ran immunoSEQ v3.0 at survey level. Sequencing used immunoSEQ multiplex PCR; TCRdb keeps in-frame clones, though not all of them. Among about 16,000 clones listed, about 85% were seen once. The study used samples holding about 0.95-10 million cryopreserved PBMC before DNA extraction. The TCR sequence derives from a man under 40 with HIV. The chain uses TRBV7-9 and TRBJ2-5; possible D gene TRBD1, 5 bases. The sequencing here drew on unsorted PBMCs, taken 1.2 years before starting antiretroviral therapy. CDR3 sequence reads: CASREDRKETQYF. The CDR3, as DNA: TGTGCCAGCAGGGAAGACAGAAAAGAGACCCAGTACTTC.